Each of the 3 T cell receptor beta chains below was sequenced from the same sample in a study of T-cell memory formation after mild COVID-19. From the 5' RACE reads, TCRdb called clonotypes with MiXCR, one entry per CDR3 protein. The repertoire holds a few hundred thousand distinct CDR3 sequences, with roughly 21% as singletons. Sequencing was carried out using PBMCs or a T cell subset sorted from them (not recorded which). The receptors come from an adult woman who had mild COVID-19 (a few samples of this study predate the infection). Cell type and time point are not known.

This clonotype was seen more than once but under ten times. The J gene is TRBJ1-2, the V gene TRBV7-2; tentatively, D is TRBD1 (6 bases). CDR1 and CDR2 (germline): SGHTA, FQGNSA. V lost 5 bases to trimming and J lost 6 bases, with 10 bases between them. The length of the CDR3 is 12 residues. CDR3 nucleotides: TGTGCCAGCAGCCGGAGGGGGGATGGCTACACCTTC. Amino acids: CASSRRGDGYTF.

The chain couples TRBV10-3 to TRBJ1-5, with D hard to call. V lost 0 bases and J 10 bases, leaving 13 bases between the germline ends. CDR1 is ENHRY, CDR2 SYGVKD, per germline. The CDR3 loop spans 14 amino acids. CDR3 coding DNA: TGTGCCATCAGTGAGTCTGGTGGCGGAAATCCCCAGCATTTT. It specifies CAISESGGGNPQHF.

The chain recombines TRBV4-1 with TRBJ2-5; no definite D call. V was cut by 0 bases and J by 0 bases, with 5 bases left in between. Germline lookup yields CDR1 MGHRA and CDR2 YSYEKL. This CDR3 is built from 14 residues. The CDR3 region has the DNA TGCGCCAGCAGCCAAGATGGGTACCAAGAGACCCAGTACTTC. This translates into CASSQDGYQETQYF.